One sample yielded the 32 T cell receptor beta chains listed below, sequenced in a study of OX40 agonist ivuxolimab in advanced cancers. Clones were read by immunoSEQ multiplex PCR, and TCRdb kept only the in-frame ones, dropping some. The sample has 69,000 or so clones, roughly 85% seen once; the top ten hold roughly 6.2%. Material: CD4+ or CD8+ T cells sorted from blood, obtained in a trial of the OX40 agonist ivuxolimab. Receptors were obtained from an adult with an advanced solid tumor such as melanoma, head and neck, liver or kidney cancer.

This clone has just a few counts. The gene calls are TRBV5-1 and TRBJ2-5, with TRBD2 matching over 9 bases. Germline assignment: CDR1 SGHRS and CDR2 YFSETQ. V was pared by 2 bases and J by 2 bases, with 4 bases of the junction left unmatched. The CDR3 spans 15 residues. CDR3 in amino acids: CASSFSGGGQETQYF. The CDR3, as DNA: TGCGCCAGCAGCTTTAGCGGGGGAGGACAAGAGACCCAGTACTTC.

J is TRBJ2-3 and V is TRBV5-1, with TRBD2 matching over 7 bases. Germline values: CDR1 SGHRS, CDR2 YFSETQ. The trim removed 7 bases at V and 3 bases at J, leaving 5 bases unmatched. The CDR3 spans 13 residues. The CDR3 sequence is CASYIGGTDTQYF. CDR3 coding DNA: TGCGCCAGCTATATCGGGGGGACAGATACGCAGTATTTT. Full variable domain (rest looked up from reference TRBV5-1 and TRBJ2-3): KAGVTQTPRYLIKTRGQQVTLSCSPISGHRSVSWYQQTPGQGLQFLFEYFSETQRNKGNFPGRFSGRQFSNSRSEMNVSTLELGDSALYLCASYIGGTDTQYFGPGTRLTVL.

The chain combines TRBV7-9 with TRBJ1-2; D might be TRBD1 (5 bases). The CDR3 length is 16 residues. Looked up from germline, CDR1 is SEHNR and CDR2 is FQNEAQ (reference sequence). The V gene lost 1 base and the J gene lost 8 bases, with 20 bases spanning the gap. The CDR3 protein is CASSLDHQRGEEGYTF. CDR3 coding DNA: TGTGCCAGCAGCTTAGACCACCAGCGGGGGGAGGAGGGCTACACCTTC.

Turning to this clone: One end of the junction is discordant with germline, which a read error may explain. In nucleotides, the CDR3 is TGCGCCAGCAGCTTGTCCAGCGGTAGCAATCAGCCCCAGCATTTT. This gives the protein CASSLSSGSNQPQHF. The chain links TRBV5-5 to TRBJ1-5; D unresolved. The CDR3 is made up of 15 amino acids. Looked up from germline, CDR1 is SGHKS and CDR2 is YYEKEE (reference sequence). Looking up the rest from reference TRBV5-5 and TRBJ1-5 gives the full variable domain: DAGVTQSPTHLIKTRGQQVTLRCSPISGHKSVSWYQQVLGQGPQFIFQYYEKEERGRGNFPDRFSARQFPNYSSELNVNALLLGDSALYLCASSLSSGSNQPQHFGDGTRLSIL.

The rearrangement uses TRBV19 and TRBJ2-3; 8 bases fit TRBD1. CDR3 length: 16 residues. Unmatched junction bases numbered 9, after V lost 5 bases and J lost 2 bases. Germline CDR1 LNHDA, CDR2 SQIVND (reference sequence). Here the CDR3 DNA reads TGTGCCAGTAGTTCGACAGGGGCCAAATACACAGATACGCAGTATTTT. Amino acids: CASSSTGAKYTDTQYF.

The chain recombines TRBV4-2 with TRBJ1-1; D is perhaps TRBD1 (5 bases). The CDR3 totals 14 residues. Germline CDR1 reads LGHNA; CDR2 reads YNFKEQ. Trimming pared 1 base from V and 5 bases from J, leaving 11 bases between. CDR3 sequence: CASSQVGGGTEAFF. As DNA, the CDR3 is TGTGCCAGCAGCCAAGTGGGGGGAGGGACTGAAGCTTTCTTT.

The V gene is TRBV5-1, the J gene TRBJ2-7; 9 bases fit TRBD1. There are 18 residues in the CDR3. V gave up 4 bases and J gave up 5 bases; unmatched junction bases: 19. CDR1 is SGHRS and CDR2 is YFSETQ in the germline V gene. The CDR3 spells CASSLRTGVGGRRNEQYF. The DNA for the CDR3 is TGCGCCAGCAGCCTGAGGACAGGGGTAGGCGGGAGACGCAACGAGCAGTACTTC.

This rearrangement joins TRBV7-2 to TRBJ1-1; D is possibly TRBD1 (5 bases). Deletions cut 5 bases from V and 3 bases from J, with 16 bases between. Germline V lookup: CDR1 SGHTA, CDR2 FQGNSA. This CDR3 has 15 amino acids. The CDR3 spells CASSPGGRWDTEAFF. The CDR3 DNA follows: TGTGCCAGCAGCCCGGGGGGGAGGTGGGACACTGAAGCTTTCTTT.

The gene calls are TRBV7-8 and TRBJ1-6, with a weak D call TRBD1 (6 bases). Germline CDR1 is SGHVS and CDR2 is FQNEAQ. This CDR3 spans 14 amino acids. Deletions cut 5 bases from V and 3 bases from J, with 8 bases between. CDR3 protein: CASSRTDYNSPLHF. The CDR3 DNA reads TGTGCCAGCAGCCGGACAGACTATAATTCACCCCTCCACTTT.

Written as DNA, the CDR3 is TGTGCCAGCAGCGTAGTGAGTGGGGTCGGGGGCACAGATACGCAGTATTTT. Encoded protein: CASSVVSGVGGTDTQYF. V and J are TRBV9 and TRBJ2-3, with D tentatively TRBD2 (5 bases). Germline V gene lookup returns CDR1 SGDLS and CDR2 YYNGEE. The V and J ends lost 0 bases and 1 base respectively, with 15 bases between them. The CDR3 is made up of 17 amino acids.

The chain employs TRBV15 and TRBJ2-7; a weak D match, TRBD1 (6 bases). Germline CDR1 reads LNHNV; CDR2 reads YYDKDF (reference sequence). V was pared by 6 bases and J by 2 bases, with 11 bases between. The CDR3 is 13 amino acids. CDR3: CATSQDRAYEQYV. The CDR3 DNA reads TGTGCCACCAGTCAGGACAGAGCCTACGAGCAGTACGTC.

The chain has TRBV4-1 and TRBJ2-1; D not resolved. The CDR3 is made up of 14 amino acids. In germline, CDR1 is MGHRA, CDR2 YSYEKL. Trimming cost V 4 bases and J 3 bases, with 10 bases left between them. The CDR3 DNA sequence: TGCGCCAGCAGCCTCCTAATCGGCTACAATGAGCAGTTCTTC. This sequence encodes CASSLLIGYNEQFF.

The V call is TRBV29-1, the J call TRBJ2-7; 8 nucleotides align to TRBD2. J gave up 7 bases and V 4 bases, and 9 bases lay outside the gene matches. The CDR3 extends over 13 amino acids. CDR1 and CDR2 (germline): SQVTM, ANQGSEA. CDR3 residues: CSVVGSGTWEQYF. CDR3 nucleotide sequence: TGCAGCGTTGTGGGTAGCGGGACATGGGAGCAGTACTTC.

This sequence joins TRBV29-1 and TRBJ2-7; 8 bases are shared with TRBD2. V shed 5 bases, J shed 5 bases, and the junction held 17 bases outside the gene matches. CDR3 length: 16 amino acids. Germline V gene sequence: CDR1 SQVTM, CDR2 ANQGSEA. The CDR3 sequence is CSVPGGSGAAYDEQYF. CDR3 coding DNA: TGCAGCGTTCCCGGAGGTAGCGGGGCCGCCTATGACGAGCAGTACTTC.

The count of this clone is one. The chain has TRBV5-1 and TRBJ2-2; D is ambiguous. From germline, CDR1 is SGHRS and CDR2 YFSETQ. The CDR3 runs to 13 residues. The V and J ends lost 7 bases and 4 bases respectively, with 11 bases between them. CDR3: CASGKTGTGELFF. The CDR3 nucleotides are TGCGCCAGCGGCAAGACGGGCACCGGGGAGCTGTTTTTT. Supplemented by reference TRBV5-1 and TRBJ2-2, the full variable domain reads KAGVTQTPRYLIKTRGQQVTLSCSPISGHRSVSWYQQTPGQGLQFLFEYFSETQRNKGNFPGRFSGRQFSNSRSEMNVSTLELGDSALYLCASGKTGTGELFFGEGSRLTVL.

This clone has a handful of counts. This sample also contains other DNA sequences that code for the same CDR3. The rearrangement links TRBV6-5 to TRBJ1-3, with 10 bases identical to TRBD1. The trim removed 2 bases at V and 8 bases at J, leaving 9 bases unmatched. CDR3 size: 16 residues. Germline V gene data show CDR1 as MNHEY and CDR2 as SVGAGI. CDR3 sequence reads: CASSYGWDRGSHTIYF. The CDR3 region has the DNA TGTGCCAGCAGTTACGGTTGGGACAGGGGTTCACACACCATATATTTT.

The rearrangement joins TRBV7-9 to TRBJ2-5, with TRBD1 matching over 8 bases. The CDR3 has 14 residues. CDR1 SEHNR and CDR2 FQNEAQ come from the germline V gene (reference sequence). The trim removed 5 bases at V and 3 bases at J, leaving 5 bases unmatched. CDR3 protein: CASSSSTGEETQYF. The DNA for the CDR3 is TGTGCCAGCAGCAGTTCGACAGGGGAAGAGACCCAGTACTTC.

CDR3 DNA: TGTGCCAGCAGTTTATCGTCATCGGGGTTCCGACGGAGAAACACCATATATTTT. Protein product: CASSLSSSGFRRRNTIYF. This sequence joins TRBV28 and TRBJ1-3; D call uncertain. The ends were cut back, 1 base at V and 5 bases at J, with 21 bases in the middle. This CDR3 has 18 amino acids. Per the germline V gene, CDR1 is MDHEN and CDR2 is SYDVKM.

The table lists this clone with a count of one. V usage is TRBV18 and J usage is TRBJ2-1; TRBD2 aligns across 11 bases. V shed 6 bases and J 7 bases; nucleotides not matched to a gene: 8. The CDR3 runs 15 residues. Germline CDR1 reads KGHSH; CDR2 reads LQKENI. The CDR3 DNA reads TGTGCCAGCTCCTGGGGACTAGCGGAGGGAAATGAGCAGTTCTTC. It translates to CASSWGLAEGNEQFF.

The chain is built from TRBV15 and TRBJ2-1, with 7 bases matching TRBD2. There are 15 residues in the CDR3. V lost 1 base and J lost 6; bases outside the gene matches: 6. Germline V CDR1 and CDR2: LNHNV, YYDKDF (reference sequence). The CDR3 protein is CATSRAAGTFNEQFF. In nucleotides, the CDR3 is TGTGCCACCAGCAGAGCAGCGGGAACCTTCAATGAGCAGTTCTTC.

The chain carries TRBV18 and TRBJ2-7; TRBD1 agrees at 7 bases. J gave up 0 bases and V 4 bases, and 3 bases lay outside the gene matches. Germline V gene data show CDR1 as KGHSH and CDR2 as LQKENI. CDR3 size: 14 residues. CDR3 sequence (DNA): TGTGCCAGCTCACTAGGGACAGTCTCCTACGAGCAGTACTTC. Translating gives CASSLGTVSYEQYF. Drawing the rest from reference TRBV18 and TRBJ2-7, the complete variable domain is NAGVMQNPRHLVRRRGQEARLRCSPMKGHSHVYWYRQLPEEGLKFMVYLQKENIIDESGMPKERFSAEFPKEGPSILRIQQVVRGDSAAYFCASSLGTVSYEQYFGPGTRLTVT.

The chain couples TRBV5-1 to TRBJ1-2; D unclear. V was trimmed by 4 bases and J by 7 bases, leaving 23 bases between them. This CDR3 spans 16 amino acids. Germline V gene data show CDR1 as SGHRS and CDR2 as YFSETQ. The CDR3 bases are TGCGCCAGCAGCCCGACCACCTTGCGAGGCGGCGGTGGCTACACCTTC. Translated: CASSPTTLRGGGGYTF.

The chain couples TRBV5-1 to TRBJ2-5; D gene ambiguous. This CDR3 is 13 amino acids long. V was cut by 0 bases and J by 2 bases, with 5 bases left in between. CDR1 and CDR2 (germline): SGHRS, YFSETQ. The chain's CDR3 is CASSLDRQETQYF. CDR3 nucleotide sequence: TGCGCCAGCAGCTTGGATAGACAAGAGACCCAGTACTTC.

V usage is TRBV5-1 and J usage is TRBJ2-7, with 11 bases that match TRBD1. The end of the DNA fits TRBJ2-1 better, so the J call may be wrong. This CDR3 has 15 amino acids. Germline CDR1 and CDR2: SGHRS and YFSETQ. CDR3 bases: TGCGCCAGCAGCTCCCGGGACAGGGGGACAAATGAGCAGTTCTTC. Protein sequence: CASSSRDRGTNEQFF.

This chain connects TRBV5-5 to TRBJ2-7; TRBD2 aligns across 10 bases. Trimming at V came to 4 bases and at J to 1 base, leaving 8 bases not matched to a gene. CDR1 SGHKS and CDR2 YYEKEE come from the germline V gene (reference sequence). The CDR3 runs 16 residues. CDR3 sequence (DNA): TGTGCCAGCAGCGTCGGCCTACTAGCGGGATCCTACGAGCAGTACTTC. Encoded protein: CASSVGLLAGSYEQYF.

The chain uses TRBV4-1 and TRBJ1-3; TRBD1 aligns across 10 bases. J gave up 5 bases and V 1 base, and 5 bases lay outside the gene matches. CDR1 MGHRA and CDR2 YSYEKL come from the germline V gene. The CDR3 contains 16 residues. This chain's CDR3 is CASSQVGQGVRNTIYF. The CDR3 bases are TGCGCCAGCAGCCAAGTAGGACAGGGGGTGAGAAACACCATATATTTT.

The rearrangement uses TRBV4-2 and TRBJ1-2; 8 bases are a match to TRBD1. There are 16 residues in the CDR3. J lost 0 bases, V lost 2 bases, and 5 bases had no gene match. Germline CDR1 reads LGHNA; CDR2 reads YNFKEQ. In DNA, the CDR3 is TGTGCCAGCAGCCAAAGAGGGACAGGAGCTAACTATGGCTACACCTTC. Residues: CASSQRGTGANYGYTF.

The rearrangement uses TRBV30 and TRBJ2-2; 8 bases map to TRBD1. Looked up from germline, CDR1 is GTSNPN and CDR2 is SVGIG (reference sequence). This CDR3 is built from 15 residues. V shed 8 bases and J 2 bases; nucleotides not matched to a gene: 10. The CDR3 region is CARRKTGVNTGELFF. Written as DNA, the CDR3 is TGTGCCCGGCGGAAGACAGGGGTAAACACCGGGGAGCTGTTTTTT.

A single count supports this clone. V is TRBV21-1 and J is TRBJ1-5; TRBD1, as called in the table, went unchecked against the DNA. TRBV21-1 is a pseudogene. The CDR3 extends over 14 amino acids. The CDR3 sequence: CASSKVWHNQPQHF. The CDR3 DNA reads TGTGCCAGCAGCAAAGTTTGGCACAATCAGCCCCAGCATTTT.

The table lists this clone with a count of one. The V call is TRBV29-1, the J call TRBJ2-5; the match to TRBD2 covers 9 bases. This CDR3 region has 13 residues. The germline V gene has CDR1 SQVTM and CDR2 ANQGSEA. V was pared by 3 bases and J by 5 bases, with 4 bases of the junction left unmatched. CDR3 bases: TGCAGCGTTGATTATAGCGGGAGCGAGACCCAGTACTTC. It is translated as CSVDYSGSETQYF.

The gene calls are TRBV2 and TRBJ1-1; D uncertain. Germline CDR1 and CDR2: SNHLY and FYNNEI. CDR3 length equals 10 residues. V was trimmed by 4 bases and J by 8 bases, leaving 5 bases between them. The CDR3 here is CASSVVEAFF. The CDR3, as DNA: TGTGCCAGCAGTGTGGTGGAAGCTTTCTTT.

This chain links TRBV10-1 with TRBJ2-2; D is unresolved. CDR3 length: 13 amino acids. V was trimmed by 7 bases and J by 0 bases, leaving 6 bases between them. Per germline, CDR1 WNHNN and CDR2 SYGVQD (reference sequence). As DNA, the CDR3 is TGCGCCAGCATGGGCCCGAACACCGGGGAGCTGTTTTTT. It is translated as CASMGPNTGELFF.